These 20 T cell receptor beta chains were sequenced from one sample in a study of shared clonotypes between healthy human individuals. Sequencing was performed with immunoSEQ multiplex PCR; in TCRdb, only in-frame clones are kept and a portion is missing. This sample has roughly 2 million clones, with 85% to 95% found just once. Sequenced material: naive CD4+ T cells sorted from blood. Subset indicated: CD45RA+ positively selected. All receptors derive from a man aged 18-30 years in good health.

The CDR3 is CASSQSGGIGNEQYF. As DNA, the CDR3 is TGTGCCAGCAGCCAAAGCGGAGGGATTGGGAACGAGCAGTACTTC. The V gene is TRBV7-9, the J gene TRBJ2-7, with D perhaps matching TRBD2 (6 bases). This CDR3 region has 15 residues. V was trimmed by 5 bases and J by 5 bases, leaving 19 bases between them. Germline V gene data show CDR1 as SEHNR and CDR2 as FQNEAQ (reference sequence).

The J gene is TRBJ2-1, the V gene TRBV6-5, with 12 nucleotides matching TRBD2. Germline lookup yields CDR1 MNHEY and CDR2 SVGAGI. The CDR3 has 15 amino acids. Trimming cost V 9 bases and J 10 bases; bases outside gene matches: 13. The CDR3 DNA reads as TGTGCCAGTCACAGAGGGTCTAGCGGGAGGGAGGAGCAGTTCTTC. Its protein product is CASHRGSSGREEQFF.

This chain joins TRBV7-9 and TRBJ1-1; 12 bases map to TRBD1. V was clipped by 0 bases and J by 5 bases; unmatched bases: 7. The CDR3 totals 17 residues. Germline assignment: CDR1 SEHNR and CDR2 FQNEAQ (reference sequence). The CDR3 nucleotides are TGTGCCAGCAGCTTAGCGCCGGGACAGGGGGCTTGGACTGAAGCTTTCTTT. Amino acids: CASSLAPGQGAWTEAFF.

The chain is built from TRBV27 and TRBJ2-7; 7 bases are shared with TRBD1. The CDR3 is made up of 17 amino acids. Trimming cost V 3 bases and J 0 bases; bases outside gene matches: 11. Germline V CDR1 and CDR2: MNHEY, SMNVEV (reference sequence). CDR3 bases: TGTGCCAGCAGTTTCTATCCTGGACAGGAAGGCTCCTACGAGCAGTACTTC. It encodes CASSFYPGQEGSYEQYF.

The V and J genes are TRBV27 and TRBJ2-2; TRBD2 matches 7 bases. Trimming removed 6 bases from V and 4 bases from J; junction bases left unmatched: 5. This CDR3 contains 14 residues. From germline, CDR1 is MNHEY and CDR2 SMNVEV (reference sequence). The CDR3 DNA reads as TGTGCCAGCAGCTCACGGGAGGTCACCGGGGAGCTGTTTTTT. It yields the protein CASSSREVTGELFF.

This clone has just one count. One end of the junction fails to match germline, which may point to a read error. J is TRBJ2-7 and V is TRBV7-9; the D gene is possibly TRBD1 (5 bases). The CDR3 runs to 12 residues. Germline V CDR1 and CDR2: SEHNR, FQNEAQ (reference sequence). CDR3 amino acids: CASSLVDSSSFF. DNA for the CDR3: TGTGCCAGCAGCTTAGTAGACAGTTCGTCCTTCTTC.

This rearrangement joins TRBV2 to TRBJ1-2; tentative D call: TRBD1 (5 bases). Trimming cost V 3 bases and J 8 bases, with 13 bases left between them. CDR3 size: 13 residues. Germline V lookup: CDR1 SNHLY, CDR2 FYNNEI. The CDR3 nucleotides read TGTGCCAGCAGTGATGGGGCCACTATCGGCTACACCTTC. This codes for CASSDGATIGYTF.

The chain uses TRBV7-2 and TRBJ2-6; the D is unclear. V lost 2 bases to trimming and J lost 4 bases, with 6 bases between them. Germline lookup yields CDR1 SGHTA and CDR2 FQGNSA. CDR3 length: 14 residues. The CDR3 nucleotides read TGTGCCAGCAGCTTACTGACGGGGGCCAACGTCCTGACTTTC. Its translation is CASSLLTGANVLTF.

V usage is TRBV11-2 and J usage is TRBJ2-3; TRBD1 or TRBD2 may be the D gene (5 bases each). Trimming pared 4 bases from V and 0 bases from J, leaving 14 bases between. Germline CDR1 is SGHAT and CDR2 is FQNNGV. CDR3 length: 16 amino acids. For the CDR3, the DNA is TGTGCCAGCAGCTCGGGACCTCTTGTAAGCACAGATACGCAGTATTTT. Its protein is CASSSGPLVSTDTQYF.

The chain uses TRBV5-1 and TRBJ2-1; D may correspond to TRBD1 or TRBD2 (6 bases each). V lost 3 bases and J 2 bases, leaving 15 bases between the germline ends. CDR1 and CDR2 from the germline V gene are SGHRS and YFSETQ. This CDR3 contains 16 residues. The CDR3 loop reads CASSSGDTEAYNEQFF. CDR3 sequence (DNA): TGCGCCAGCAGCTCGGGGGACACCGAAGCCTACAATGAGCAGTTCTTC.

The rearrangement uses TRBV10-2 and TRBJ2-1, with a weak D call TRBD2 (5 bases). CDR1 WSHSY and CDR2 SAAADI come from the germline V gene. This CDR3 is 14 amino acids long. V was cut by 6 bases and J by 5 bases, with 14 bases left in between. The CDR3 loop is CASSAVTRDNEQFF. CDR3 nucleotide sequence: TGCGCCAGCAGCGCCGTTACTAGAGACAATGAGCAGTTCTTC.

The chain recombines TRBV5-6 with TRBJ2-7; the match to TRBD2 covers 11 bases. Germline-derived CDR1 and CDR2 are SGHDT and YYEEEE. The J segment lost 2 bases and the V segment lost 0 bases, leaving 10 bases of the junction unmatched. The CDR3 is 18 residues long. CDR3 sequence (DNA): TGTGCCAGCAGCTTGGTTCCTAGCGGGAGGACTGTAACCTACGAGCAGTACTTC. Residues: CASSLVPSGRTVTYEQYF. Complete variable domain (other parts from reference TRBV5-6 and TRBJ2-7): DAGVTQSPTHLIKTRGQQVTLRCSPKSGHDTVSWYQQALGQGPQFIFQYYEEEERQRGNFPDRFSGHQFPNYSSELNVNALLLGDSALYLCASSLVPSGRTVTYEQYFGPGTRLTVT.

The chain has TRBV6-5 and TRBJ2-5; 10 nucleotides align to TRBD1. The CDR3 totals 14 residues. Germline-derived CDR1 and CDR2 are MNHEY and SVGAGI. The V gene end was trimmed by 6 bases and the J gene end by 5 bases; junction bases not matched to a gene: 6. CDR3 loop: CASRQTGGSETQYF. CDR3 DNA: TGTGCCAGCAGACAGACAGGGGGCTCGGAGACCCAGTACTTC.

The rearrangement links TRBV10-2 to TRBJ2-7; D gene unclear. This CDR3 is 12 amino acids long. Trimming left V 4 bases short and J 6 bases short, with 10 bases between. The germline CDR1 and CDR2 sequences are WSHSY and SAAADI. The CDR3 coding sequence is TGCGCCAGCAGTGTCGGTATGAGCGAGCAGTACTTC. This encodes CASSVGMSEQYF.

J is TRBJ2-7 and V is TRBV9; 9 bases agree with TRBD1. The V and J ends lost 3 bases and 5 bases, in that order; junction bases with no gene match: 3. The CDR3 has 13 amino acids. The germline CDR1 and CDR2 sequences are SGDLS and YYNGEE. CDR3 sequence (DNA): TGTGCCAGCAGCGCGACAGGGGGGGACGAGCAGTACTTC. Its protein is CASSATGGDEQYF.

This clone was seen once. The chain employs TRBV28 and TRBJ1-5, with 7 nucleotides matching TRBD1. The ends lost 6 bases at V and 1 base at J; junction bases unmatched: 6. Looked up from germline, CDR1 is MDHEN and CDR2 is SYDVKM. The CDR3 consists of 15 residues. The CDR3 reads CASRSGGLSNQPQHF. CDR3 nucleotides: TGTGCCAGCAGATCAGGGGGGCTAAGCAATCAGCCCCAGCATTTT.

This clone was detected ten times or more. This specimen includes other DNA sequences encoding the same CDR3. This sequence joins TRBV14 and TRBJ2-3; the D gene is possibly TRBD2 (6 bases). The V and J ends lost 4 bases and 4 bases respectively, with 9 bases between them. This CDR3 has 13 residues. Germline V lookup: CDR1 SGHDN, CDR2 FVKESK. The CDR3 loop reads CASSPRLADTQYF. DNA for the CDR3: TGTGCCAGCAGCCCTCGACTAGCAGATACGCAGTATTTT.

The V and J genes are TRBV19 and TRBJ1-3, with 9 positions matching TRBD1. This CDR3 is 16 amino acids long. J was trimmed by 3 bases and V by 6 bases; bases with no gene match: 9. From germline, CDR1 is LNHDA and CDR2 SQIVND (reference sequence). The DNA for the CDR3 is TGTGCCAGTAGCGATACAGGGGGCGCAAATGGAAACACCATATATTTT. Translation gives CASSDTGGANGNTIYF.

The chain joins TRBV5-1 to TRBJ2-7; D uncertain. Between the trimmed V and J ends, which lost 0 bases and 2 bases, there was a span of 9 bases. Looked up from germline, CDR1 is SGHRS and CDR2 is YFSETQ. The CDR3 is 14 residues long. Here the CDR3 reads CASSLGEKTYEQYF. The CDR3 DNA is TGCGCCAGCAGCTTGGGCGAAAAAACCTACGAGCAGTACTTC.

This clone appeared a single time. This sequence joins TRBV19 and TRBJ2-3, with 10 bases fitting TRBD2. The CDR3 covers 15 residues. With V trimmed by 7 bases and J by 0 bases, 4 bases remained unmatched. Germline CDR1 is LNHDA and CDR2 is SQIVND (reference sequence). The CDR3 sequence is CASNTAGGSTDTQYF. In nucleotides, the CDR3 is TGTGCCAGTAATACAGCGGGGGGGAGCACAGATACGCAGTATTTT.